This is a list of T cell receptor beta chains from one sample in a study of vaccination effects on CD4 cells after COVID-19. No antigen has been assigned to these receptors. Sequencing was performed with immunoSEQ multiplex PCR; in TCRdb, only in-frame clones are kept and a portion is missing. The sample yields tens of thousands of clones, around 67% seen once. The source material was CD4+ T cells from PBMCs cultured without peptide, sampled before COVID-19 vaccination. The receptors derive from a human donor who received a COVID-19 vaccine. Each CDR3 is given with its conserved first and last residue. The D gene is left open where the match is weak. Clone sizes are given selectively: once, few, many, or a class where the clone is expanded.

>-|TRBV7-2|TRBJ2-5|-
TGTGCCAGCAGCTTGGCCAGGGGAGGAGAGACCCAGTACTTC
CASSLARGGETQYF
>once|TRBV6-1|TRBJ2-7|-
TGTGCCAGCAGTGAAAACATGCTCTACGAGCAGTACTTC
CASSENMLYEQYF
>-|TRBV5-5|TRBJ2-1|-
TGTGCCAGCAGCTCGAGGGTGTCCGGGGCTGGGAACAATGAGCAGTTCTTC
CASSSRVSGAGNNEQFF
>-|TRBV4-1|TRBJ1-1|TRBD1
TGCGCCAGCAGCCCAGAGACAGGGGGTAGGACTGAAGCTTTCTTT
CASSPETGGRTEAFF
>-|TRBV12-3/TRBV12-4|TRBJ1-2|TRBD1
TGTGCCAGCAACCCTGGGACAGGGGGCGGCTACACCTTC
CASNPGTGGGYTF
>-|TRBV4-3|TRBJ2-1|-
TGCGCCAGCAGCCAAGGGGGAGGTGGGGGCTACAATGAGCAGTTCTTC
CASSQGGGGGYNEQFF
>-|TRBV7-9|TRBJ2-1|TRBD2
TGTGCCAGCAGCTTAGCGGGAGGGCCTGAGCAGTTCTTC
CASSLAGGPEQFF
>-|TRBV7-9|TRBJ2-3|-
TGTGCCAGCAGCCGAGGGCAGGCCACAGATACGCAGTATTTT
CASSRGQATDTQYF
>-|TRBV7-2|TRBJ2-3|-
TGTGCCAGCAGCTTAGACGGACGCACAGATACGCAGTATTTT
CASSLDGRTDTQYF
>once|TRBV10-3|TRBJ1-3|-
TGTGCCATACAGGACTTTCCCCCTGGGGACACCATATATTTT
CAIQDFPPGDTIYF
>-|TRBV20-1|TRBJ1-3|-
TGCAGTGCTAGTCCCCAGGGCTCTGGAAACACCATATATTTT
CSASPQGSGNTIYF
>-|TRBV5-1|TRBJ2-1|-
TGCGCCAGCAGCTTGGGGGGGCTGGCCTACAATGAGCAGTTCTTC
CASSLGGLAYNEQFF
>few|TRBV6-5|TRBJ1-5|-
TGTGCCAGCAGTTACGCGGGGGTCGGGAGACAGCCCCAGCATTTT
CASSYAGVGRQPQHF
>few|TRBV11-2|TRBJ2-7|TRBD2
TGTGCCAGCAGCAGAAGGGGTAGCGGGGGAGGCGAGCAGTACTTC
CASSRRGSGGGEQYF
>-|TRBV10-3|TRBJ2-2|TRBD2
TGTGCCATCAGTGCTTTAGCGGGGAACACCGGGGAGCTGTTTTTT
CAISALAGNTGELFF